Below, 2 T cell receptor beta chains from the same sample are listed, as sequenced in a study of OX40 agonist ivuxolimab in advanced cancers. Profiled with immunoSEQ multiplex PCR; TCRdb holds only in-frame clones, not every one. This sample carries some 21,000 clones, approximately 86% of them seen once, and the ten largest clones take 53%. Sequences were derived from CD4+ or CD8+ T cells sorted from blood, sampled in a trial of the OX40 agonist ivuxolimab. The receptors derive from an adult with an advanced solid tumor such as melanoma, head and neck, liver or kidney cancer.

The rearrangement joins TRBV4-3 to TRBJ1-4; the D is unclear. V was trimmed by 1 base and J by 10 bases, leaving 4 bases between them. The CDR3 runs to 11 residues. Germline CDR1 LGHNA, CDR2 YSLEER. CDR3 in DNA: TGCGCCAGCAGCCAAGGGGGAAAACTGTTTTTT. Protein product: CASSQGGKLFF.

This CDR3 reads CASSSTPGSSSYNSPLHF. The CDR3 DNA reads as TGTGCCAGCAGCTCCACCCCGGGTTCCAGCTCCTATAATTCACCCCTCCACTTT. This rearrangement joins TRBV7-9 to TRBJ1-6, with D uncertain. Trimming removed 4 bases from V and 0 bases from J, with 16 bases in between. Germline lookup yields CDR1 SEHNR and CDR2 FQNEAQ (reference sequence). The CDR3 has 18 amino acids.